This TCR beta chain was recovered during a study of T cell changes during pregnancy in multiple sclerosis. The CDR3 contains 15 residues. The V end lost 2 bases, the J end lost 7 bases, and 17 bases lay between the germline ends. Germline CDR1 is MNHNS and CDR2 is SASEGT. Produced via immunoSEQ multiplex PCR; TCRdb's table is partial and in-frame only. The sample shows approximately 45,000 clones, 92% of them seen only once. A single count supports this clone. The sequences come from CD4+ T cells from peripheral blood mononuclear cells, collected in the second trimester of pregnancy. V and J are TRBV6-1 and TRBJ1-2; possible D gene TRBD1, 5 bases. This receptor was taken from a female donor in good health, enrolled as a control in a pregnancy study. Written as DNA, the CDR3 is TGTGCCAGCAGTGAATCCCACAGGCTTGATAGTGGCTACACCTTC. This encodes CASSESHRLDSGYTF.